The 20 T cell receptor beta chains given below trace back to one sample, sequenced in a study of identical twins. TCRdb re-analysed the 5' RACE reads in MiXCR, keeping a single row per CDR3 protein. The sample holds some 1,600,000 distinct CDR3 sequences, around 33% seen once. Sequencing used cord blood. These receptors were collected from a newborn girl in good health.

Only a few counts were recorded for this clonotype. The rearrangement joins TRBV5-1 to TRBJ2-3, with 7 nucleotides matching TRBD2. Germline V CDR1 and CDR2: SGHRS, YFSETQ. This CDR3 contains 16 residues. The junction had 9 bases not matched to a gene; V was cut back by 2 bases and J by 3 bases. The CDR3 DNA follows: TGCGCCAGCAGCTTAGGTGGCCTGCGGGAGACAGATACGCAGTATTTT. Protein: CASSLGGLRETDTQYF.

This clonotype was observed a single time. The CDR3 here is CASNTGLPTDTQYF. CDR3 in DNA: TGTGCCAGCAATACGGGACTCCCCACAGATACGCAGTATTTT. The genes are TRBV12-3 or TRBV12-4 and TRBJ2-3, with a possible D match to TRBD2 (6 bases). This CDR3 comprises 14 residues. With 7 bases removed from V and 2 bases from J, the gap between germline ends came to 13 bases.

This chain links TRBV20-1 with TRBJ2-1; D is uncertain. The better agreement between TRBJ2-7 and the DNA end casts doubt on the J call. Germline CDR1 and CDR2: DFQATT and SNEGSKA (reference sequence). The CDR3 runs 14 residues. In DNA form, the CDR3 reads TGCAGTGCTAGAGGTGTGAGCTCCTACAATGAGCAGTACTTC. Its protein product is CSARGVSSYNEQYF.

This clonotype was counted between two and nine times. The chain has TRBV27 and TRBJ1-2; TRBD1 might be the D (5 bases). The CDR3 contains 14 residues. The V end was cut by 5 bases, the J end by 1 base, with 11 bases between. Germline V gives CDR1 MNHEY, CDR2 SMNVEV (reference sequence). CDR3 protein: CASSRGQSNYGYTF. The CDR3 DNA follows: TGTGCCAGCAGTCGGGGCCAGAGTAACTATGGCTACACCTTC.

Concerning this clonotype: The junction and the germline gene differ at one end; a read error may be behind it. The chain couples TRBV27 to TRBJ1-5; TRBD1 matches 7 bases. The CDR3 consists of 14 residues. Germline V gives CDR1 MNHEY, CDR2 SMNVEV (reference sequence). CDR3 region: CASSLKGANQLQHF. The CDR3 DNA is TGTGCCAGCAGTTTAAAGGGGGCCAATCAGCTCCAGCATTTT.

The chain links TRBV3-1 to TRBJ2-1; 7 bases line up with TRBD2. V trimming: 3 bases; J trimming: 14 bases; junction bases outside the gene matches: 13. CDR3 size: 14 residues. Per the germline V gene, CDR1 is LGHDT and CDR2 is YNNKEL (reference sequence). The CDR3 region is CASSHLAGRGAKFF. The CDR3 bases are TGTGCCAGCAGCCATTTGGCGGGGAGGGGCGCTAAGTTCTTC.

The V gene is TRBV27, the J gene TRBJ2-5, with D unclear. The CDR3 covers 15 residues. Deletions cut 3 bases from V and 2 bases from J, with 13 bases between. CDR1 MNHEY and CDR2 SMNVEV come from the germline V gene (reference sequence). This CDR3 is CASSFRLGLQETQYF. Written as DNA, the CDR3 is TGTGCCAGCAGTTTTCGGCTAGGGCTTCAAGAGACCCAGTACTTC.

This rearrangement joins TRBV30 to TRBJ2-1; TRBD2 is a possible D gene (6 bases). The V gene lost 4 bases and the J gene lost 5 bases, with 21 bases spanning the gap. The V gene's germline CDR1 is GTSNPN and CDR2 SVGIG (reference sequence). The CDR3 runs to 16 residues. CDR3 sequence (DNA): TGTGCCTGGATTAAATTACTAGCCCGACCAGACAATGAGCAGTTCTTC. Its translation is CAWIKLLARPDNEQFF. The variable domain in full, completed from reference TRBV30 and TRBJ2-1, reads SQTIHQWPATLVQPVGSPLSLECTVEGTSNPNLYWYRQAAGRGLQLLFYSVGIGQISSEVPQNLSASRPQDRQFILSSKKLLLSDSGFYLCAWIKLLARPDNEQFFGPGTRLTVL.

Here the CDR3 reads CASSYVPGLTDTQYF. The CDR3 bases are TGTGCCAGCAGTTACGTCCCAGGGCTCACAGATACGCAGTATTTT. The genes are TRBV6-2 or TRBV6-3 and TRBJ2-3, with a possible D match to TRBD1 (5 bases). The ends were cut back, 2 bases at V and 2 bases at J, with 11 bases in the middle. Germline loops: CDR1 MNHEY, CDR2 SVGEGT. CDR3 size: 15 residues.

This clonotype was seen a few times. The rearrangement joins TRBV20-1 to TRBJ2-6; no reliable D call. CDR3 length: 12 amino acids. Germline-derived CDR1 and CDR2 are DFQATT and SNEGSKA (reference sequence). V was shortened by 5 bases and J by 2 bases, with 4 bases between the two germline ends. The CDR3 DNA reads TGCAGTGCTGGGACTGGGGCCAACGTCCTGACTTTC. Its protein is CSAGTGANVLTF.

In this sample, this clonotype turned up a few times. This chain links TRBV5-5 with TRBJ1-1; D not resolved. Trimming removed 0 bases at V and 0 bases at J, with 9 bases between. The CDR3 extends over 15 amino acids. Germline loops: CDR1 SGHKS, CDR2 YYEKEE (reference sequence). CDR3 amino acids: CASSLEGVVNTEAFF. Written as DNA, the CDR3 is TGTGCCAGCAGCTTGGAGGGTGTAGTGAACACTGAAGCTTTCTTT.

This clonotype was picked up many times. The chain recombines TRBV10-3 with TRBJ2-7; no firm D call. This CDR3 has 13 amino acids. Per germline, CDR1 ENHRY and CDR2 SYGVKD. V was trimmed by 4 bases and J by 0 bases, leaving 7 bases between them. The CDR3 reads CAISGRTSYEQYF. The CDR3 DNA sequence: TGTGCCATCAGTGGGCGGACCTCCTACGAGCAGTACTTC.

The V and J genes are TRBV3-1 and TRBJ2-2, with TRBD1 matching 7 bases. CDR1 and CDR2 from the germline V gene are LGHDT and YNNKEL (reference sequence). The ends lost 8 bases at V and 0 bases at J; junction bases unmatched: 6. The CDR3 sequence is 15 residues long. The CDR3 DNA sequence: TGTGCCAGCGGTATCGACAGGGCGAACACCGGGGAGCTGTTTTTT. Protein: CASGIDRANTGELFF. Using reference TRBV3-1 and TRBJ2-2 for the parts outside the CDR3, the full variable domain is DTAVSQTPKYLVTQMGNDKSIKCEQNLGHDTMYWYKQDSKKFLKIMFSYNNKELIINETVPNRFSPKSPDKAHLNLHINSLELGDSAVYFCASGIDRANTGELFFGEGSRLTVL.

The genes are TRBV5-1 and TRBJ2-7; D not certain. Deletions cut 4 bases from V and 0 bases from J, with 14 bases between. The CDR3 is 15 residues long. The germline CDR1 and CDR2 sequences are SGHRS and YFSETQ. The CDR3 spells CASSQGGAYSYEQYF. The CDR3 DNA reads TGCGCCAGCAGCCAAGGTGGCGCCTACTCCTACGAGCAGTACTTC.

This chain connects TRBV20-1 to TRBJ1-6; weak D call: TRBD1 (5 bases). This CDR3 comprises 13 residues. The V end lost 3 bases, the J end lost 6 bases, and 9 bases lay between the germline ends. CDR1 DFQATT and CDR2 SNEGSKA come from the germline V gene (reference sequence). CDR3 DNA: TGCAGTGCTAGGGGACCTCTTAATTCACCCCTCCACTTT. Translated, it gives CSARGPLNSPLHF.

The chain is built from TRBV4-1 and TRBJ1-5, with D hard to call. Trimming took off 4 bases at V and 7 bases at J, with 11 bases between the two ends. This CDR3 is 13 amino acids long. CDR1 is MGHRA, CDR2 YSYEKL, per germline. CDR3: CASSPNPDQPQHF. CDR3 DNA sequence: TGCGCCAGCAGCCCTAACCCAGACCAGCCCCAGCATTTT.

J is TRBJ1-4 and V is TRBV14; possibly TRBD1 for D (5 bases). Trimming took 1 base from V and 8 from J, leaving 8 bases between them. The germline V gene has CDR1 SGHDN and CDR2 FVKESK. The CDR3 consists of 13 residues. The CDR3 reads CASSQVNREKLFF. CDR3 sequence (DNA): TGTGCCAGCAGCCAAGTTAACAGGGAAAAACTGTTTTTT.

In this sample, this clonotype turned up a few times. The J gene is TRBJ1-6, the V gene TRBV10-3, with TRBD1 identical over 7 bases. J gave up 7 bases and V 7 bases, and 16 bases lay outside the gene matches. CDR1 and CDR2 from the germline V gene are ENHRY and SYGVKD. The CDR3 is 17 amino acids. CDR3 residues: CAINFLRQGGLNSPLHF. The CDR3, as DNA: TGTGCCATCAATTTCCTCCGACAGGGCGGGTTGAATTCACCCCTCCACTTT.

This clonotype appeared many times. The chain couples TRBV10-3 to TRBJ2-7, with D perhaps TRBD2 (5 bases). There are 12 residues in the CDR3. V was clipped by 8 bases and J by 3 bases, with 11 bases between them. Germline CDR1 and CDR2: ENHRY and SYGVKD. The CDR3 spells CAIAHGIYEQYF. CDR3 in DNA: TGTGCCATCGCGCACGGGATCTACGAGCAGTACTTC.

This clonotype was seen only a few times. V usage is TRBV6-5 and J usage is TRBJ1-2; D remains ambiguous. Germline-derived CDR1 and CDR2 are MNHEY and SVGAGI. Trimming cost V 6 bases and J 8 bases, with 10 bases left between them. The CDR3 runs 11 residues. The CDR3 is CASSKAMGYTF. The CDR3 bases are TGTGCCAGCAGCAAGGCTATGGGCTACACCTTC.